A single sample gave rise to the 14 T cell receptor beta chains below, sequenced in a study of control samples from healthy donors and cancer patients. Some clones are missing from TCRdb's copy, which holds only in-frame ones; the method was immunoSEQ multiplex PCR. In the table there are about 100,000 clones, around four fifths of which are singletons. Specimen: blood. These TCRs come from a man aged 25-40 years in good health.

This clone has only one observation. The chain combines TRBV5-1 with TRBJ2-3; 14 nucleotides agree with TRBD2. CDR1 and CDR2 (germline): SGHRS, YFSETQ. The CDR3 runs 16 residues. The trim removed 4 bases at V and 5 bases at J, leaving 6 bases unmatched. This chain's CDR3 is CASSPGTSGGLDTQYF. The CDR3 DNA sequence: TGCGCCAGCAGCCCCGGGACTAGCGGGGGACTAGATACGCAGTATTTT.

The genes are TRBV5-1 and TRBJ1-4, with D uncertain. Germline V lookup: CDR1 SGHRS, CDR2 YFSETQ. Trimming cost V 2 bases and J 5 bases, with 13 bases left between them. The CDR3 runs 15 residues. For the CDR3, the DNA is TGCGCCAGCAGCTTTTTGGATTTCCAAAATGAAAAACTGTTTTTT. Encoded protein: CASSFLDFQNEKLFF. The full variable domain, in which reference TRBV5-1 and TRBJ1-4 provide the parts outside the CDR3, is KAGVTQTPRYLIKTRGQQVTLSCSPISGHRSVSWYQQTPGQGLQFLFEYFSETQRNKGNFPGRFSGRQFSNSRSEMNVSTLELGDSALYLCASSFLDFQNEKLFFGSGTQLSVL.

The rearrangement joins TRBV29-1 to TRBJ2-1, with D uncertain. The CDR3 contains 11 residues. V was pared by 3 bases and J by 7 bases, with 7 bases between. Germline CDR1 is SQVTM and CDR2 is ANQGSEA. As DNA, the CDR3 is TGCAGCGTTGACATCGGGAATGAGCAGTTCTTC. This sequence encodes CSVDIGNEQFF.

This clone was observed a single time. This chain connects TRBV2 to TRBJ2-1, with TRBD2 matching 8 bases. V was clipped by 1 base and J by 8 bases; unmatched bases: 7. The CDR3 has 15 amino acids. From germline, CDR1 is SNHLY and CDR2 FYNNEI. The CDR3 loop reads CASSEVGRGGYEQFF. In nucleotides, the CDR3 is TGTGCCAGCAGTGAAGTCGGGAGGGGTGGCTATGAGCAGTTCTTC.

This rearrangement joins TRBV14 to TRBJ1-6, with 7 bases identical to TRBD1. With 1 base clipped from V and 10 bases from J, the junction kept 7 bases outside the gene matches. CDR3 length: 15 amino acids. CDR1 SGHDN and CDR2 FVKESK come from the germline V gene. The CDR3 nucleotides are TGTGCCAGCAGCCAAGTCAGGCAGGGGGGCTCACCCCTCCACTTT. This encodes CASSQVRQGGSPLHF.

CDR3 protein: CASSSAAVYGNEQFF. For the CDR3, the DNA is TGCGCCAGCAGCTCAGCGGCAGTATACGGCAATGAGCAGTTCTTC. The chain couples TRBV5-1 to TRBJ2-1; D is possibly TRBD2 (5 bases). The CDR3 is made up of 15 amino acids. The V and J ends lost 3 bases and 6 bases respectively, with 16 bases between them. The germline gives CDR1 SGHRS, CDR2 YFSETQ.

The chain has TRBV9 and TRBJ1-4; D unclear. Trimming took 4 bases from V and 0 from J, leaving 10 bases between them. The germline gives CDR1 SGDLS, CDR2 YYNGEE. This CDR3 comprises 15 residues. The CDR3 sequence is CASSSQGSTNEKLFF. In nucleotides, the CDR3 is TGTGCCAGCAGCTCTCAAGGGTCAACTAATGAAAAACTGTTTTTT.

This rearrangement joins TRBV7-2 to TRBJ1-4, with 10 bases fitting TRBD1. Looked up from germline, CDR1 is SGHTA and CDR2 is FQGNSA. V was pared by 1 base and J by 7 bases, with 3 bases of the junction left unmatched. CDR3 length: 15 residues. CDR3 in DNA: TGTGCCAGCAGCTTAGGACAGGGGGCATTTGAAAAACTGTTTTTT. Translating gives CASSLGQGAFEKLFF.

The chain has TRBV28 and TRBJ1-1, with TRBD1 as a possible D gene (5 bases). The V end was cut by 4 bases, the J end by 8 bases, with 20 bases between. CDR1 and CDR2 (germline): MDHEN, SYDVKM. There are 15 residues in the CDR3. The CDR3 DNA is TGTGCCAGCAGTTCAATAGGGGAACAACACGGCGAAGCTTTCTTT. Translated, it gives CASSSIGEQHGEAFF.

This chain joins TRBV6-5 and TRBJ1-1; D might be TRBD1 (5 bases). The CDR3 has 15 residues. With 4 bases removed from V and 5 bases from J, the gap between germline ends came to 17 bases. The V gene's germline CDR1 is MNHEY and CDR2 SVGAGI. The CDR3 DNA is TGTGCCAGCAGTTTCGGGGGGAGATTCGGAACTGAAGCTTTCTTT. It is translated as CASSFGGRFGTEAFF.

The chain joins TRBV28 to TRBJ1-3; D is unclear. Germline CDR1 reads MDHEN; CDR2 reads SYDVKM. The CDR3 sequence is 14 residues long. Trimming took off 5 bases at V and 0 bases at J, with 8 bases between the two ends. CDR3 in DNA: TGTGCCAGCAGTCCCATGAGCTCTGGAAACACCATATATTTT. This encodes CASSPMSSGNTIYF.

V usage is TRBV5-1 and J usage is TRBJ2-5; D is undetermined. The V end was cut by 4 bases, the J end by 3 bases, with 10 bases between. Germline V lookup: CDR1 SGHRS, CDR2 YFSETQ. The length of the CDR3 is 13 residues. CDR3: CASSPSGEETQYF. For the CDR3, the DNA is TGCGCCAGCAGCCCCAGTGGGGAAGAGACCCAGTACTTC.

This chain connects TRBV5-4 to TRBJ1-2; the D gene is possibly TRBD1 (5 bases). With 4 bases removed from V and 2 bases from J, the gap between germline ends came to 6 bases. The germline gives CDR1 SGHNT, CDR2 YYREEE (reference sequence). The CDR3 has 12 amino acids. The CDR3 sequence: CASSRGNYGYTF. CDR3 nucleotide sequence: TGTGCCAGCAGCAGGGGAAACTATGGCTACACCTTC.

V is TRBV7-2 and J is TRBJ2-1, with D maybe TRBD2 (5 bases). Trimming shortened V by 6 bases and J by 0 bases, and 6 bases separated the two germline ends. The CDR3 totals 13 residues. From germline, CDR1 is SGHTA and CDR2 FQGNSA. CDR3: CASSRDSYNEQFF. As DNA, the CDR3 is TGTGCCAGCAGTCGGGACTCCTACAATGAGCAGTTCTTC.